A selection of T cell receptor delta chains follows, all from one sample in a study of gamma-delta T cells after stem cell transplantation. TCRdb ran CATT on the RT-PCR reads. The sample lists 4,700 or so delta-chain clones; 15% to 20% were seen once. The specimen was gamma-delta T cells. Source of these receptors: a human donor. It is not recorded whose cells these are; they may come from a transplant donor. The CDR3 runs from the conserved cysteine through the conserved F or W. The D gene is left open where the match is weak. Expanded clones get a size class; other rows say once, few or many, or leave the size out.

few | TRDD3 | TRDJ3 | TRDV2 | CACDTVLGERWDTRQMFF | TGTGCCTGTGACACCGTACTGGGGGAAAGGTGGGACACCCGACAGATGTTTTTC
large | NA | TRDJ2 | TRAV29/DV5 | CAASDGLFKTAQLFF | TGTGCAGCAAGCGACGGCCTGTTCAAGACAGCACAACTCTTCTTT
medium-sized | TRDD3 | TRDJ2 | TRDV1 | CALGPSRRGLHWGISPLTAQLFF | TGTGCTCTTGGCCCCTCACGTAGAGGCCTCCATTGGGGGATATCCCCTTTGACAGCACAACTCTTCTTT
NA | NA | TRDJ3 | TRDV2 | CACDTAYGGPISWDTRQMFF | TGTGCCTGTGACACCGCGTACGGGGGGCCTATCTCCTGGGACACCCGACAGATGTTTTTC
NA | TRDD3 | TRDJ1 | TRDV2 | CACDPLLGDTPYTDKLIF | TGTGCCTGTGACCCTTTACTGGGGGATACTCCTTACACCGATAAACTCATCTTT
few | NA | TRDJ1 | TRDV1 | CALGDCSSLYTDKLIF | TGTGCTCTTGGGGATTGTTCTTCGCTCTACACCGATAAACTCATCTTT
medium-sized | NA | TRDJ2 | TRDV2 | CACDTWGTAQLFF | TGTGCCTGTGACACCTGGGGGACAGCACAACTCTTCTTT
NA | NA | TRDJ1 | TRDV3 | CAFGGRYTDKLIF | TGTGCCTTTGGGGGGAGGTACACCGATAAACTCATCTTT
NA | TRDD3 | TRDJ2 | TRDV1 | CALGELFLQELGDRAFLDLTAQLFF | TGTGCTCTTGGGGAACTGTTCCTACAGGAACTGGGGGACAGGGCATTTCTTGATTTGACAGCACAACTCTTCTTT
NA | NA | TRDJ2 | TRAV29/DV5 | CAAGPYRVDGGTAQLFF | TGTGCAGCAGGCCCTTACCGAGTCGATGGGGGTACAGCACAACTCTTCTTT
NA | TRDD3 | TRDJ3 | TRDV2 | CACDTWGTWDTRQMFF | TGTGCCTGTGACACCTGGGGGACCTGGGACACCCGACAGATGTTTTTC
few | NA | TRDJ1 | TRAV29/DV5 | CAASASSWITDKLIF | TGTGCAGCAAGCGCTTCCTCGTGGATCACCGATAAACTCATCTTT
NA | TRDD3 | TRDJ1 | TRDV1 | CALGDHSVGDRGTDKLIF | TGTGCTCTTGGGGATCATTCTGTGGGGGATAGAGGTACCGATAAACTCATCTTT
few | TRDD3 | TRDJ1 | TRDV1 | CALGERWRGIRTDKLIF | TGTGCTCTTGGGGAACGGTGGCGCGGGATACGCACCGATAAACTCATCTTT
NA | TRDD3 | TRDJ1 | TRDV1 | CALGSGVLGDTDKLIF | TGTGCTCTTGGGTCTGGTGTACTGGGGGATACGGATAAACTCATCTTT
medium-sized | TRDD3 | TRDJ1 | TRDV3 | CAFFSYYVWGYADKLIF | TGTGCCTTTTTTTCCTACTACGTCTGGGGATACGCCGATAAACTCATCTTT
few | TRDD3 | TRDJ1 | TRDV3 | CAFSPTLLGDGFTDKLIF | TGTGCCTTTAGCCCAACCCTACTGGGGGATGGGTTCACCGATAAACTCATCTTT
NA | NA | TRDJ1 | TRDV1 | CALGEPYDTDKLIF | TGTGCTCTTGGGGAACCTTACGACACCGATAAACTCATCTTT
few | TRDD3 | TRDJ1 | TRDV1 | CALGERLPGGPGTDKLIF | TGTGCTCTTGGGGAACGACTCCCTGGGGGCCCCGGGACCGATAAACTCATCTTT
few | TRDD3 | TRDJ1 | TRDV1 | CALGAITLGDTRTDKLIF | TGTGCTCTTGGGGCCATCACGCTGGGGGATACGCGCACCGATAAACTCATCTTC
NA | NA | TRDJ1 | TRDV3 | CALSPSYDPWGIAFTDKLIF | TGTGCCTTATCTCCTTCCTACGATCCCTGGGGGATAGCATTTACCGATAAACTCATCTTT
NA | TRDD3 | TRDJ1 | TRDV1 | CALGETPTGGSRSTDKLIF | TGTGCTCTTGGGGAGACCCCTACTGGGGGATCGCGGAGCACCGATAAACTCATCTTT
few | TRDD3 | TRDJ1 | TRDV1 | CALGNLRGLPGGLPPTDKLIF | TGTGCTCTTGGGAACCTAAGGGGACTACCTGGGGGATTACCTCCAACCGATAAACTCATCTTT